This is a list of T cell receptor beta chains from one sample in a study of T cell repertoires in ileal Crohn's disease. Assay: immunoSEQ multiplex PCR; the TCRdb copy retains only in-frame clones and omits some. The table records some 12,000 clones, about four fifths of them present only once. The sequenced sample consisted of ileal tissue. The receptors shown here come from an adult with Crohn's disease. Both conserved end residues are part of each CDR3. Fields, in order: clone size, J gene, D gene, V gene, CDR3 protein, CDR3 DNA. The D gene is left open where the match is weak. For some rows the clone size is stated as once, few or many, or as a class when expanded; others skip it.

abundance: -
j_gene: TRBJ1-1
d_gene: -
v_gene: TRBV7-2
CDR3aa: CASSFDTEAFF
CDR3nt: TGTGCCAGCAGCTTCGACACTGAAGCTTTCTTT

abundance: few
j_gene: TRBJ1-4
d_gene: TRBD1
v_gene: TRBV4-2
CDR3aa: CASSQSTGEGNEKLFF
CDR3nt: TGTGCCAGCAGCCAATCGACAGGGGAGGGTAATGAAAAACTGTTTTTT

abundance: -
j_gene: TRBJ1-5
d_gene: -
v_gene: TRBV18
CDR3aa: CASSPTTGNQPQHF
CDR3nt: TGTGCCAGCTCACCTACGACAGGCAATCAGCCCCAGCATTTT

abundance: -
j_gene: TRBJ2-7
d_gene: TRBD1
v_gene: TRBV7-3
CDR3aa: CASSLGQGIGEQYF
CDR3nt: TGTGCCAGCAGCTTGGGACAGGGGATAGGGGAGCAGTACTTC

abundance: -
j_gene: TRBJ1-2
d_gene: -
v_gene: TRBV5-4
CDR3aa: CASSAGGAGGYGYTF
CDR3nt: TGTGCCAGCAGCGCCGGCGGGGCAGGCGGCTATGGCTACACCTTC

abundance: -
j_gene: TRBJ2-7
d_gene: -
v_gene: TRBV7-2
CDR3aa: CASSLMTAYEQYF
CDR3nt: TGTGCCAGCAGCTTAATGACTGCCTACGAGCAGTACTTC

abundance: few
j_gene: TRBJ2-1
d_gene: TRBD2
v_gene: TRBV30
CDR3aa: CAGTSGGAVEQFF
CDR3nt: TGTGCCGGGACTAGCGGGGGGGCCGTGGAGCAGTTCTTC

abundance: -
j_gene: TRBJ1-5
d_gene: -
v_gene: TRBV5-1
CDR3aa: CASKTKKNQPQHF
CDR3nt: TGCGCCAGCAAGACAAAAAAAAATCAGCCCCAGCATTTT

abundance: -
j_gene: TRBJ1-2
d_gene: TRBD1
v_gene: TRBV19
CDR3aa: CASSVDRGLYGYTF
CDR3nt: TGTGCCAGTAGTGTGGACAGGGGTTTATATGGCTACACCTTC

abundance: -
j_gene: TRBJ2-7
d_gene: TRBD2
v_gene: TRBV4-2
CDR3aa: CASSPSLGTSGGLKGVFSEQYF
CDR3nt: TGTGCCAGCAGCCCAAGCCTCGGGACTAGCGGGGGGCTCAAGGGGGTTTTTTCGGAGCAGTACTTC

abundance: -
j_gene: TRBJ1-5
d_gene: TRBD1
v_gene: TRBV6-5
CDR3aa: CASSLGTGGFQPQHF
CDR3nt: TGTGCCAGCAGTTTGGGGACAGGGGGTTTTCAGCCCCAGCATTTT

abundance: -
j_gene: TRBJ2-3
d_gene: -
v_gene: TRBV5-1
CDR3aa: CASSLSGLTTDTQYF
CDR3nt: TGCGCCAGCAGCTTGAGTGGGCTCACCACAGATACGCAGTATTTT

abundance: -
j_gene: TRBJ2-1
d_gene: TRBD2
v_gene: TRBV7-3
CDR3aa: CASSPLYPPSGDYNEQFF
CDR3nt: TGTGCCAGCAGCCCCCTATACCCCCCTAGCGGGGACTACAATGAGCAGTTCTTC

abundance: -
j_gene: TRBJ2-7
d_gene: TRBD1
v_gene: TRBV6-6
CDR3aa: CASSYPDRVGEQYF
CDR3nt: TGTGCCAGCAGTTACCCGGACAGGGTTGGTGAGCAGTACTTC

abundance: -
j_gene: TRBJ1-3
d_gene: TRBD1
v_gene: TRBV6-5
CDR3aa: CASSYGTVSGNTIYF
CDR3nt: TGTGCCAGCAGTTACGGGACAGTCTCTGGAAACACCATATATTTT

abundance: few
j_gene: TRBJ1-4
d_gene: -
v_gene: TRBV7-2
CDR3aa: CASSEGGRTNEKLFF
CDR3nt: TGTGCCAGCAGCGAGGGGGGGAGGACTAATGAAAAACTGTTTTTT

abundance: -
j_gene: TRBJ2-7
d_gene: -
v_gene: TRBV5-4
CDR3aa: CASSSTYEQYF
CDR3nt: TGTGCCAGCAGCTCTACCTACGAGCAGTACTTC

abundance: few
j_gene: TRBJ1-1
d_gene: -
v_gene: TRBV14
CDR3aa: CASSQDGPGITEAFF
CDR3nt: TGTGCCAGCAGCCAAGATGGGCCAGGGATCACTGAAGCTTTCTTT

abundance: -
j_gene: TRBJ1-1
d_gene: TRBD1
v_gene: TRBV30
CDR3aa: CAWSVLGTDIKAFF
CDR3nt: TGTGCCTGGAGTGTACTAGGGACAGACATTAAAGCTTTCTTT

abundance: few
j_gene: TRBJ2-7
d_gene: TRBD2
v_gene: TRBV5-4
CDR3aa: CASSLDGGGNYEQYF
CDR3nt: TGTGCCAGCAGCTTGGACGGCGGGGGGAACTACGAGCAGTACTTC

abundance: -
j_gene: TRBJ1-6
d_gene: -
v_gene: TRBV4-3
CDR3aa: CASSQEIGGIPYNSPLHF
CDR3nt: TGCGCCAGCAGCCAAGAAATCGGGGGGATTCCCTATAATTCACCCCTCCACTTT

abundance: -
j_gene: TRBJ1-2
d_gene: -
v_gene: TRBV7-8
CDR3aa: CASSLTDRGGYTF
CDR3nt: TGTGCCAGCAGCTTGACAGATCGAGGTGGCTACACCTTC

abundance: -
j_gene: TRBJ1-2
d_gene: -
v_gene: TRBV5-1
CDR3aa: CASSTDGEVGYGYTF
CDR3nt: TGCGCCAGCAGCACGGACGGGGAGGTGGGCTATGGCTACACCTTC

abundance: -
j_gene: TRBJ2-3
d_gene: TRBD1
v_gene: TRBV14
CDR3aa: CASSPTGAPPTDTQYF
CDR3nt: TGTGCCAGCAGCCCGACAGGGGCCCCCCCCACAGATACGCAGTATTTT

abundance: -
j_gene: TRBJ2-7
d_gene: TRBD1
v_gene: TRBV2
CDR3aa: CASSGQGEQYF
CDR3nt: TGTGCCAGCAGTGGACAGGGCGAGCAGTACTTC

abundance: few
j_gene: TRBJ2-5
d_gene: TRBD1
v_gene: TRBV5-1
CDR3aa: CASSLTGAQETQYF
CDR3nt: TGCGCCAGCAGCTTGACAGGGGCCCAAGAGACCCAGTACTTC

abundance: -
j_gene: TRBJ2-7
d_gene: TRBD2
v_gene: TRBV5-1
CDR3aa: CASSLVPSGSSYEQYF
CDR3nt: TGCGCCAGCAGCTTGGTACCTAGCGGGAGCTCCTACGAGCAGTACTTC

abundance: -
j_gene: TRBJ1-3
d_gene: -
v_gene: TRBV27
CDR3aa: CASSLKGRGNTIYF
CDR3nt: TGTGCCAGCAGTTTAAAAGGGAGAGGAAACACCATATATTTT

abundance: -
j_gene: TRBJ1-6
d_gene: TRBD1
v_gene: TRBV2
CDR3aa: CASSGQQGAAIFSYNSPLHF
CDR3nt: TGTGCCAGCAGTGGACAACAGGGGGCCGCAATCTTCTCCTATAATTCCCCCCTCCACTTT

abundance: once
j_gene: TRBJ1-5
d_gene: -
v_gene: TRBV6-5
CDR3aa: CASRGRVGQPQHF
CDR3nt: TGTGCCAGCAGGGGCAGGGTGGGTCAGCCCCAGCATTTT